This T cell receptor beta chain was recorded in a study of early T cells in non-severe SARS-CoV-2 infection. This clonotype was detected ten times or more. In the library, individual cDNA molecules carried attached unique molecular identifiers. TCRdb passed the 5' RACE reads through MiXCR, listing each CDR3 protein once. The sample has around 30,000 distinct CDR3 sequences; more than 5% are singletons. The CDR3 spans 14 residues. Trimming cost V 1 base and J 1 base, with 8 bases left between them. CDR1 is SGHRS and CDR2 is YFSETQ in the germline V gene. Material: whole blood. The V gene is TRBV5-1, the J gene TRBJ1-1; TRBD1 is a possible D gene (6 bases). This TCR derives from an adult who was a healthcare worker with PCR-confirmed SARS-CoV-2 infection or an uninfected control (not recorded which). CDR3 residues: CASSLWGQNTEAFF. Written as DNA, the CDR3 is TGCGCCAGCAGCTTGTGGGGGCAGAACACTGAAGCTTTCTTT.